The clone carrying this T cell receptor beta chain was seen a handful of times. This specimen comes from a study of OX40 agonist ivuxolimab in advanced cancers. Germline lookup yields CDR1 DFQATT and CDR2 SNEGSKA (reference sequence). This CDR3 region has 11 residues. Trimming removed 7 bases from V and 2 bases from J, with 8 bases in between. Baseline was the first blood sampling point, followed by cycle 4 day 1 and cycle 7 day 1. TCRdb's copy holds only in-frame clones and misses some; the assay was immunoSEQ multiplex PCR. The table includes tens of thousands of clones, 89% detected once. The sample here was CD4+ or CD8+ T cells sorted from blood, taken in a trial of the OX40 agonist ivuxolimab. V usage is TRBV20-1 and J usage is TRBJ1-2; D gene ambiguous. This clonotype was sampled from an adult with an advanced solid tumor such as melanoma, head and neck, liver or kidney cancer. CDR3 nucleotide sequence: TGCAGTGTTCGGACGAACTATGGCTACACCTTC. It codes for CSVRTNYGYTF.